The present T cell receptor beta chain was sequenced within a study of blood T cell repertoires in COVID-19. Across the whole study: In each case, the material was cDNA or gDNA derived from T cells, B-cell-depleted T cells, or PBMCs.

Participants spanned ages about 18 to 90 years and resided in roughly 22 US areas. V lost 9 bases to trimming and J lost 5 bases; unmatched junction nucleotides: 9. CDR3 length: 15 residues. CDR1 SGHNT and CDR2 YYREEE come from the germline V gene (reference sequence). Profiling relied on immunoSEQ multiplex PCR, and the TCRdb table lists in-frame clones only, not all of them. The profile shows approximately 490,000 clones, about 88% of them singletons. V and J are TRBV5-4 and TRBJ2-2, with TRBD1 matching 11 bases. Source material: PBMCs or T cells enriched from blood (not recorded which). The clonotype originates from a woman in her sixties who had recovered from COVID-19. In DNA form, the CDR3 reads TGTGCCATCTGGACAGGGGGCGGTGGGACCGGGGAGCTGTTTTTT. It codes for CAIWTGGGGTGELFF.